This TCR beta chain was identified in a study of blood T cell repertoires in COVID-19. The protocol was immunoSEQ multiplex PCR, while the TCRdb copy is restricted to in-frame clones and leaves out a portion. This table holds fewer than 350,000 clones, roughly 89% found once. V was trimmed by 7 bases and J by 4 bases, leaving 13 bases between them. CDR1 is ENHRY and CDR2 is SYGVKD in the germline V gene. The CDR3 is 13 amino acids. The clonotype was recovered from a man younger than 45 with COVID-19, enrolled during active disease. The sample comprised peripheral blood. The rearrangement links TRBV10-3 to TRBJ1-1; tentatively, D is TRBD1 (5 bases). CDR3 loop: CAIMTNGGTEAFF. CDR3 DNA: TGTGCCATCATGACGAACGGGGGCACTGAAGCTTTCTTT.